This T cell receptor beta chain was observed in a study of response to subunit inactivated influenza vaccine. V was trimmed by 1 base and J by 7 bases, leaving 16 bases between them. Germline CDR1 SGHTA, CDR2 FQGNSA. The CDR3 has 16 residues. TCRdb itself ran the RT-PCR reads through MiXCR, one entry per CDR3 protein. The sample consists of about 500,000 distinct CDR3 sequences, approximately 16% of them appearing once. This clonotype was detected a few times. V usage is TRBV7-2 and J usage is TRBJ1-4, with D hard to call. The material sequenced was CD4+ T cells sorted from PBMCs, taken around 25 months after vaccination. The source of this sequence is a man between 50 and 75 years old who received an inactivated influenza vaccine. The CDR3 sequence: CASSLGRQRVGEKLFF. The CDR3 coding sequence is TGTGCCAGCAGCTTAGGACGGCAGAGGGTTGGTGAAAAACTGTTTTTT.